One sample yielded the 24 T cell receptor beta chains listed below, sequenced in a study of shared clonotypes between healthy human individuals. The repertoire was sequenced with immunoSEQ multiplex PCR; TCRdb's copy has only in-frame clones and lacks some. The sample carries some 490,000 clones, approximately 81% recorded once. Input material: PBMCs. All receptors derive from a woman aged 40 to 49 in good health. Some clones in this sample may be carry-over from other donors' samples.

In its sample, this clone was seen once. J is TRBJ2-1 and V is TRBV4-2; D remains ambiguous. Germline values: CDR1 LGHNA, CDR2 YNFKEQ. There are 12 residues in the CDR3. The V gene lost 6 bases and the J gene lost 10 bases, with 13 bases spanning the gap. The CDR3 region is CASRDDSREQFF. The CDR3 DNA follows: TGTGCCAGCAGAGATGATAGCCGCGAGCAGTTCTTC.

The V and J genes are TRBV6-1 and TRBJ1-5, with 7 nucleotides matching TRBD1. CDR1 MNHNS and CDR2 SASEGT come from the germline V gene. Losses at the gene ends were 5 bases for V and 10 bases for J; bases not matched to a gene: 8. The CDR3 is 13 residues long. Here the CDR3 reads CASSLGTVEPQHF. As DNA, the CDR3 is TGTGCCAGCAGTTTAGGGACAGTCGAACCCCAGCATTTT.

This clone has at least ten counts. The same CDR3 can be traced to other DNA sequences in this sample. The chain links TRBV6-1 to TRBJ2-7; tentatively, D is TRBD1 (6 bases). The CDR3 covers 15 residues. Trimming removed 0 bases at V and 3 bases at J, with 12 bases between. Germline CDR1 reads MNHNS; CDR2 reads SASEGT. The CDR3 here is CASSEALGGSYEQYF. The CDR3 coding sequence is TGTGCCAGCAGTGAAGCCCTAGGGGGTAGCTACGAGCAGTACTTC.

The gene calls are TRBV11-2 and TRBJ1-5; tentatively, D is TRBD1 (6 bases). This CDR3 is built from 14 residues. V was shortened by 5 bases and J by 6 bases, with 14 bases between the two germline ends. Looked up from germline, CDR1 is SGHAT and CDR2 is FQNNGV. CDR3: CASSLHREGQPQHF. Written as DNA, the CDR3 is TGTGCCAGCAGCCTTCACAGGGAGGGTCAGCCCCAGCATTTT.

V and J are TRBV27 and TRBJ2-3; 9 positions match TRBD2. The CDR3 sequence is 17 residues long. The V segment lost 4 bases and the J segment 0 bases; nucleotides outside the gene matches: 8. Germline V gene data show CDR1 as MNHEY and CDR2 as SMNVEV (reference sequence). CDR3 sequence reads: CASSSLAGDGSTDTQYF. CDR3 in DNA: TGTGCCAGCAGTTCGTTAGCGGGAGATGGAAGCACAGATACGCAGTATTTT.

This clone was observed a few times. V is TRBV5-6 and J is TRBJ2-7, with D possibly being TRBD2 (6 bases). CDR3 length: 16 residues. V lost 1 base, J lost 3 bases, and 17 bases lay in between. Germline V gene sequence: CDR1 SGHDT, CDR2 YYEEEE. CDR3 amino acids: CASSLNGGDLSYEQYF. The CDR3 DNA follows: TGTGCCAGCAGCTTGAATGGTGGGGACTTAAGCTACGAGCAGTACTTC.

The rearrangement uses TRBV7-2 and TRBJ1-5; 9 nucleotides match TRBD1. The CDR3 consists of 14 residues. Germline CDR1 and CDR2: SGHTA and FQGNSA. The junction had 0 bases not matched to a gene; V was cut back by 0 bases and J by 6 bases. CDR3 residues: CASSLAGQGQPQHF. CDR3 sequence (DNA): TGTGCCAGCAGCTTAGCGGGACAGGGTCAGCCCCAGCATTTT.

In the case of this clone: A far larger clone is one base from this, pointing to a likely read error. Other DNA sequences in this specimen translate into the identical CDR3. This rearrangement joins TRBV27 to TRBJ1-1; unclear D gene. Germline values: CDR1 MNHEY, CDR2 SMNVEV (reference sequence). The CDR3 extends over 14 amino acids. In nucleotides, the CDR3 is TGCGCCAGCAGTTTTATGGGCCGATATACTGAAGCTTTCTTT. It yields the protein CASSFMGRYTEAFF.

The chain links TRBV7-8 to TRBJ1-2; weak D call: TRBD1 (6 bases). This CDR3 comprises 12 residues. CDR1 and CDR2 (germline): SGHVS, FQNEAQ. Trimming shortened V by 3 bases and J by 4 bases, and 6 bases separated the two germline ends. CDR3 amino acids: CASSLGAYGYTF. Written as DNA, the CDR3 is TGTGCCAGCAGCTTGGGGGCCTATGGCTACACCTTC.

The CDR3: CASSLLSGRYNEQFF. As DNA, the CDR3 is TGTGCCAGCAGCTTATTGAGCGGGAGGTACAATGAGCAGTTCTTC. The chain recombines TRBV11-2 with TRBJ2-1; 9 nucleotides match TRBD2. CDR3 length: 15 residues. The germline V gene encodes CDR1 SGHAT and CDR2 FQNNGV. The ends lost 2 bases at V and 4 bases at J; junction bases unmatched: 3. The full variable domain, completed using reference TRBV11-2 and TRBJ2-1, is EAGVAQSPRYKIIEKRQSVAFWCNPISGHATLYWYQQILGQGPKLLIQFQNNGVVDDSQLPKDRFSAERLKGVDSTLKIQPAKLEDSAVYLCASSLLSGRYNEQFFGPGTRLTVL.

As to this clone: A read error likely explains this, since a far larger clone differs by one base. V gene TRBV19 combines with J gene TRBJ1-2; D possibly corresponds to TRBD1 (5 bases). V was clipped by 1 base and J by 8 bases, with 14 bases between them. The CDR3 contains 14 residues. CDR1 LNHDA and CDR2 SQIVND come from the germline V gene (reference sequence). CDR3 sequence (DNA): TGTGCCAGTAGTATAGCCGGACAATCGGGAGGCTACACCTTC. It yields the protein CASSIAGQSGGYTF.

The V gene is TRBV4-2, the J gene TRBJ2-2; weak D call: TRBD2 (6 bases). V was pared by 1 base and J by 1 base, with 10 bases between. Germline CDR1 is LGHNA and CDR2 is YNFKEQ. The CDR3 consists of 16 residues. The CDR3 loop reads CASSQGTSLNTGELFF. DNA for the CDR3: TGTGCCAGCAGCCAAGGAACTAGCTTGAACACCGGGGAGCTGTTTTTT.

The chain links TRBV10-1 to TRBJ1-1; 9 nucleotides align to TRBD1. The CDR3 has 16 residues. Trimming took 0 bases from V and 0 from J; bases not matched to a gene: 2. The germline V gene encodes CDR1 WNHNN and CDR2 SYGVQD (reference sequence). The CDR3 nucleotides read TGCGCCAGCAGTGAGTCCGGGACAGGGTTGAACACTGAAGCTTTCTTT. Protein product: CASSESGTGLNTEAFF.

V and J are TRBV7-3 and TRBJ2-5; a weak D match, TRBD1 (6 bases). This CDR3 is 20 amino acids long. Germline CDR1 reads SGHTA; CDR2 reads FQGTGA. The ends were cut back, 5 bases at V and 0 bases at J, with 28 bases in the middle. The CDR3 DNA reads as TGTGCCAGCAGCAAACCCGGGCCCTGGGTGGGGGCAGCACACCAAGAGACCCAGTACTTC. Its translation: CASSKPGPWVGAAHQETQYF.

The chain couples TRBV2 to TRBJ2-1; 11 bases map to TRBD2. With 5 bases clipped from V and 4 bases from J, the junction kept 4 bases outside the gene matches. This CDR3 is 15 amino acids long. Germline V gives CDR1 SNHLY, CDR2 FYNNEI. Written as DNA, the CDR3 is TGTGCCAGCAGTTCGACTAGCGGGGCGTACAATGAGCAGTTCTTC. It codes for CASSSTSGAYNEQFF.

The chain carries TRBV9 and TRBJ2-5; possibly TRBD1 for D (6 bases). V was clipped by 0 bases and J by 2 bases, with 17 bases between them. Germline CDR1 reads SGDLS; CDR2 reads YYNGEE. The CDR3 is 17 residues long. CDR3 nucleotide sequence: TGTGCCAGCAGCGTAGGAGCGGCAGGGGATCTTCAAGAGACCCAGTACTTC. Translation: CASSVGAAGDLQETQYF. Together with reference TRBV9 and TRBJ2-5, the CDR3 gives the full variable domain: DSGVTQTPKHLITATGQRVTLRCSPRSGDLSVYWYQQSLDQGLQFLIQYYNGEERAKGNILERFSAQQFPDLHSELNLSSLELGDSALYFCASSVGAAGDLQETQYFGPGTRLLVL.

This clone was picked up one time. The chain couples TRBV7-6 to TRBJ2-3, with 8 bases identical to TRBD2. The germline V gene has CDR1 SGHVS and CDR2 FNYEAQ. Germline trimming cut 5 bases from V and 1 base from J; bases unmatched to any gene: 14. This CDR3 has 18 amino acids. The CDR3 coding sequence is TGTGCCAGCAGCCCCAGGAGCGGGAGTAGATGGGGCACAGATACGCAGTATTTT. This codes for CASSPRSGSRWGTDTQYF.

The V call is TRBV30, the J call TRBJ1-1; TRBD1 is a possible D gene (5 bases). Germline CDR1 GTSNPN, CDR2 SVGIG (reference sequence). This CDR3 contains 13 residues. With 4 bases removed from V and 1 base from J, the gap between germline ends came to 10 bases. The CDR3 nucleotides read TGTGCCTGGATGGCAGGGACGAACACTGAAGCTTTCTTT. This translates into CAWMAGTNTEAFF.

The rearrangement links TRBV5-1 to TRBJ2-3; TRBD1 agrees at 11 bases. The CDR3 covers 15 residues. CDR1 is SGHRS and CDR2 is YFSETQ in the germline V gene. V dropped 0 bases and J dropped 4; count of bases not matched to a gene: 1. CDR3 nucleotide sequence: TGCGCCAGCAGCTTGGCGGGACAGGGGGCAGATACGCAGTATTTT. It is translated as CASSLAGQGADTQYF.

The chain combines TRBV9 with TRBJ2-5; D could derive from TRBD1 or TRBD2 (5 bases each). The V and J ends lost 3 bases and 7 bases respectively, with 16 bases between them. CDR3 length: 14 residues. Germline lookup yields CDR1 SGDLS and CDR2 YYNGEE. The CDR3 here is CASSAWDATGTQYF. The CDR3 DNA reads as TGTGCCAGCAGCGCTTGGGACGCTACGGGGACCCAGTACTTC. Full variable domain (outside the CDR3, taken from reference TRBV9 and TRBJ2-5): DSGVTQTPKHLITATGQRVTLRCSPRSGDLSVYWYQQSLDQGLQFLIQYYNGEERAKGNILERFSAQQFPDLHSELNLSSLELGDSALYFCASSAWDATGTQYFGPGTRLLVL.

The CDR3 spells CASSSPGGANTGELFF. In DNA form, the CDR3 reads TGTGCCAGCAGTTCCCCGGGGGGAGCGAACACCGGGGAGCTGTTTTTT. V gene TRBV28 combines with J gene TRBJ2-2; 7 positions match TRBD2. The germline V gene encodes CDR1 MDHEN and CDR2 SYDVKM. After removal of 4 bases from V and 0 bases from J, the junction contained 5 bases not matched to a gene. The CDR3 has 16 residues.

The chain is built from TRBV7-9 and TRBJ2-1; D is possibly TRBD2 (5 bases). V was pared by 1 base and J by 0 bases, with 13 bases between. CDR3 size: 17 residues. CDR1 and CDR2 from the germline V gene are SEHNR and FQNEAQ (reference sequence). CDR3 sequence reads: CASSLEWLEVSYNEQFF. The CDR3 DNA reads as TGTGCCAGCAGCTTAGAGTGGCTGGAGGTCTCCTACAATGAGCAGTTCTTC.

This chain uses TRBV7-9 with TRBJ1-1; D unclear. Germline V gene lookup returns CDR1 SEHNR and CDR2 FQNEAQ (reference sequence). V dropped 5 bases and J dropped 3 bases, with 13 bases sitting between them. The CDR3 spans 14 residues. The CDR3 coding sequence is TGTGCCAGCAGCCCCCTGGGAGGGTACACTGAAGCTTTCTTT. It translates to CASSPLGGYTEAFF.

The chain combines TRBV18 with TRBJ2-7, with TRBD1 matching over 7 bases. Germline CDR1 KGHSH, CDR2 LQKENI. After removal of 1 base from V and 3 bases from J, the junction contained 6 bases not matched to a gene. The CDR3 has 15 residues. The CDR3 is CASSPLLTGFYEQYF. In nucleotides, the CDR3 is TGTGCCAGCTCACCACTGCTGACAGGGTTCTACGAGCAGTACTTC.